These 7 T cell receptor beta chains were all obtained from the same sample, sequenced in a study of T cell responses to AZD1222 COVID-19 vaccine. Data came from immunoSEQ multiplex PCR; TCRdb stores just in-frame clones and leaves some out. Of around 140,000 clones detected, approximately 92% appear once; the ten largest clones hold under 2%. This specimen was peripheral blood, taken 28 days after the second AZD1222 dose. These receptors originate from an adult who received the AZD1222 COVID-19 vaccine.

The chain is built from TRBV30 and TRBJ2-1; TRBD2 matches at 9 bases. CDR3 size: 15 residues. V trimming: 2 bases; J trimming: 2 bases; junction bases outside the gene matches: 4. Germline CDR1 GTSNPN, CDR2 SVGIG (reference sequence). Written as DNA, the CDR3 is TGTGCCTGGAGTTACAGCGGGAGGACCTACAATGAGCAGTTCTTC. Protein sequence: CAWSYSGRTYNEQFF.

The chain joins TRBV7-6 to TRBJ2-7; D remains ambiguous. Per germline, CDR1 SGHVS and CDR2 FNYEAQ. This CDR3 region has 16 residues. V was trimmed by 3 bases and J by 4 bases, leaving 19 bases between them. Written as DNA, the CDR3 is TGTGCCAGCAGCTTGGTTGACACCCAGCCACTGTACGAGCAGTACTTC. The encoded protein is CASSLVDTQPLYEQYF.

The rearrangement uses TRBV2 and TRBJ2-7, with 8 nucleotides matching TRBD1. Germline CDR1 and CDR2: SNHLY and FYNNEI. V lost 3 bases to trimming and J lost 4 bases; unmatched junction nucleotides: 5. The CDR3 is 14 amino acids. Here the CDR3 reads CASSDGQGAYEQYF. CDR3 DNA sequence: TGTGCCAGCAGTGACGGGCAGGGGGCTTACGAGCAGTACTTC.

The rearrangement links TRBV11-2 to TRBJ2-7; maybe TRBD1 (5 bases). The germline V gene has CDR1 SGHAT and CDR2 FQNNGV. This CDR3 region has 14 residues. V gave up 1 base and J gave up 4 bases, with 11 bases separating them. This CDR3 is CASSLVGAGYEQYV. In nucleotides, the CDR3 is TGTGCCAGCAGCTTAGTGGGCGCAGGGTACGAGCAGTACGTC.

Turning to this clone: Other nucleotide sequences from this sample produce the same CDR3. V is TRBV12-3 or TRBV12-4 and J is TRBJ1-1, with TRBD1 matching 7 bases. The CDR3 is 13 residues long. J was trimmed by 3 bases and V by 6 bases; bases with no gene match: 4. The CDR3 is CASSPTGYTEAFF. The CDR3 DNA reads TGTGCCAGCAGCCCGACAGGGTACACTGAAGCTTTCTTT.

The chain links TRBV3-1 (or the pseudogene TRBV3-2) to TRBJ1-1; D is unresolved. CDR3 length: 15 amino acids. V was trimmed by 0 bases and J by 2 bases, leaving 10 bases between them. CDR1 LGHDT and CDR2 YNNKEL come from the germline V gene (reference sequence). As DNA, the CDR3 is TGTGCCAGCAGCCAAGAGGGGTGGGAAAACACTGAAGCTTTCTTT. Amino acid sequence: CASSQEGWENTEAFF.

The chain recombines TRBV27 with TRBJ2-4; D is unclear. CDR1 is MNHEY, CDR2 SMNVEV, per germline (reference sequence). This CDR3 is built from 13 residues. V was cut by 5 bases and J by 1 base, with 6 bases left in between. CDR3 protein: CASSPTAKNIQYF. The CDR3 DNA reads TGTGCCAGCAGTCCCACGGCCAAAAACATTCAGTACTTC.